The source of this TCR beta chain is a study of shared clonotypes between healthy human individuals. Each cell subset's genomic DNA was divided evenly among several immunoSEQ plates. The data were produced by immunoSEQ multiplex PCR, yet TCRdb's version contains in-frame clones alone and is incomplete. The sample contains 2.5 million or so clones, around nine tenths of which appear only once. Into CD45RA+ naive and CD45RA-negative memory subsets, the CD4+ cells were split. The CDR3 is 17 residues long. Trimming stripped 0 bases from V and 4 bases from J, with 14 bases between. The germline CDR1 and CDR2 sequences are SGDLS and YYNGEE.

The chain is built from TRBV9 and TRBJ2-6; a weak D match, TRBD2 (7 bases). This sequence originates from a man aged 18 to 30 in good health. Sequencing was carried out using naive CD4+ T cells sorted from blood. Described subset: CD45RA+ positively selected. The CDR3 spells CASSVGAGALGANVLTF. The CDR3 DNA reads as TGTGCCAGCAGCGTAGGTGCGGGGGCGCTGGGGGCCAACGTCCTGACTTTC.